A single sample gave rise to the 21 T cell receptor beta chains below, sequenced in a study of identical twins. TCRdb redid the calling of the 5' RACE reads with MiXCR, one entry per CDR3 protein. This sample has hundreds of thousands of distinct CDR3 sequences, with around 6% found just once. The source material was naive T cells sorted from blood. These receptors came from a man aged 18 to 35 in good health.

This clonotype turned up a few times. The chain employs TRBV4-3 and TRBJ1-6; 9 nucleotides agree with TRBD1. Germline V gene data show CDR1 as LGHNA and CDR2 as YSLEER. J gave up 9 bases and V 0 bases, and 6 bases lay outside the gene matches. CDR3 length equals 16 residues. The CDR3 here is CASSQDSGQGFSPLHF. CDR3 sequence (DNA): TGCGCCAGCAGCCAAGATTCGGGACAGGGCTTTTCACCCCTCCACTTT.

This clonotype was detected a few times. The J gene is TRBJ2-5, the V gene TRBV3-1; TRBD1 agrees at 9 bases. Germline lookup yields CDR1 LGHDT and CDR2 YNNKEL (reference sequence). J gave up 2 bases and V 6 bases, and 7 bases lay outside the gene matches. The CDR3 totals 15 residues. The DNA of the CDR3 is TGTGCCAGCAGTACGACAGGGGGATGGCAAGAGACCCAGTACTTC. This encodes CASSTTGGWQETQYF.

This clonotype appeared many times. The genes are TRBV29-1 and TRBJ2-7, with D hard to call. Trimming removed 7 bases from V and 1 base from J, with 11 bases in between. The CDR3 is 12 amino acids. The germline gives CDR1 SQVTM, CDR2 ANQGSEA. CDR3 region: CSGSIESYEQYF. In DNA, the CDR3 is TGCAGCGGTTCAATAGAATCCTACGAGCAGTACTTC.

This clonotype has more than one count but fewer than ten. J is TRBJ2-1 and V is TRBV5-1; no reliable D call. The ends were cut back, 4 bases at V and 4 bases at J, with 18 bases in the middle. Germline CDR1 is SGHRS and CDR2 is YFSETQ. This CDR3 is built from 16 residues. CDR3 sequence: CASSPPLQSGYNEQFF. CDR3 sequence (DNA): TGCGCCAGCAGCCCACCCCTCCAGTCTGGGTACAATGAGCAGTTCTTC.

V is TRBV19 and J is TRBJ1-1, with D unclear. The CDR3 spans 11 residues. Germline V lookup: CDR1 LNHDA, CDR2 SQIVND (reference sequence). Trimming shortened V by 8 bases and J by 13 bases, and 17 bases separated the two germline ends. This CDR3 reads CASGPLGRVFF. For the CDR3, the DNA is TGTGCCAGTGGACCCCTCGGGAGGGTTTTCTTT.

This clonotype came up many times. The rearrangement links TRBV24-1 to TRBJ2-5; TRBD1 matches at 9 bases. The length of the CDR3 is 16 residues. Germline CDR1 and CDR2: KGHDR and SFDVKD. V shed 4 bases and J 4 bases; nucleotides not matched to a gene: 9. The CDR3 DNA sequence: TGTGCCACCAGTGAGAAGTACAGGGGGCTAGTAGAGACCCAGTACTTC. As protein: CATSEKYRGLVETQYF.

Many counts were recorded for this clonotype. The chain recombines TRBV24-1 with TRBJ2-1; D is unclear. CDR1 and CDR2 (germline): KGHDR, SFDVKD. Trimming took off 2 bases at V and 7 bases at J, with 11 bases between the two ends. The length of the CDR3 is 14 residues. The CDR3 bases are TGTGCCACCAGTGATTCCTCTAATCGGAATGAGCAGTTCTTC. Translation gives CATSDSSNRNEQFF.

This clonotype was counted at least ten times. The rearrangement uses TRBV5-1 and TRBJ2-1; the match to TRBD1 covers 9 bases. With 2 bases clipped from V and 5 bases from J, the junction kept 8 bases outside the gene matches. The CDR3 is 16 residues long. Germline CDR1 reads SGHRS; CDR2 reads YFSETQ. The CDR3 bases are TGCGCCAGCAGCTTATCCCGACAGGGGGGAGACAATGAGCAGTTCTTC. It translates to CASSLSRQGGDNEQFF.

This clonotype has only a few counts. V gene TRBV7-8 combines with J gene TRBJ2-1, with 7 bases matching TRBD2. The CDR3 totals 17 residues. V dropped 5 bases and J dropped 0; count of bases not matched to a gene: 10. Germline V lookup: CDR1 SGHVS, CDR2 FQNEAQ. The CDR3 reads CASSPARGVPSYNEQFF. CDR3 bases: TGTGCCAGCAGCCCCGCACGGGGGGTCCCCTCCTACAATGAGCAGTTCTTC.

This clonotype was counted only a few times. The genes are TRBV27 and TRBJ2-4; tentatively, D is TRBD1 (7 bases). V lost 6 bases and J lost 0, with 15 bases in between. The V gene's germline CDR1 is MNHEY and CDR2 SMNVEV (reference sequence). CDR3 length equals 16 residues. This CDR3 is CASSLRGALAKNIQYF. DNA for the CDR3: TGTGCCAGCAGCCTCAGGGGGGCCCTAGCCAAAAACATTCAGTACTTC.

This clonotype was seen many times. The chain combines TRBV6-1 with TRBJ1-2; D is undetermined. V was clipped by 4 bases and J by 8 bases, with 17 bases between them. Germline lookup yields CDR1 MNHNS and CDR2 SASEGT. The CDR3 is 14 amino acids. CDR3 residues: CASSAVFRGPGYTF. In DNA, the CDR3 is TGTGCCAGCAGTGCAGTTTTTAGAGGGCCGGGCTACACCTTC.

This clonotype was seen at least ten times. The genes are TRBV5-6 and TRBJ2-7; D call uncertain. Trimming removed 3 bases from V and 0 bases from J, with 16 bases in between. CDR1 and CDR2 from the germline V gene are SGHDT and YYEEEE. The CDR3 is 16 amino acids. CDR3 amino acids: CASSSIGQASSYEQYF. The CDR3 DNA reads TGTGCCAGCAGCTCGATTGGGCAGGCGAGCTCCTACGAGCAGTACTTC.

Ten or more counts support this clonotype. This chain links TRBV24-1 with TRBJ2-1; the D is unclear. V lost 4 bases and J lost 6, with 9 bases in between. Germline V gives CDR1 KGHDR, CDR2 SFDVKD. The CDR3 is 13 amino acids. DNA for the CDR3: TGTGCCACCAGTGAGCCGGGTAGCAATGAGCAGTTCTTC. This codes for CATSEPGSNEQFF.

This clonotype was detected many times. The rearrangement uses TRBV29-1 and TRBJ1-2; D is undetermined. In germline, CDR1 is SQVTM, CDR2 ANQGSEA. V was cut by 8 bases and J by 3 bases, with 16 bases left in between. This CDR3 spans 13 amino acids. In nucleotides, the CDR3 is TGCAGCCCCTTATCCCCGTCGGACTATGGCTACACCTTC. It yields the protein CSPLSPSDYGYTF.

This clonotype appeared many times. This chain links TRBV6-5 with TRBJ2-2; D gene ambiguous. The CDR3 covers 14 residues. Germline V CDR1 and CDR2: MNHEY, SVGAGI. The V end lost 4 bases, the J end lost 6 bases, and 12 bases lay between the germline ends. The DNA for the CDR3 is TGTGCCAGCAGTTCTCAAATTCGGCCCGGGGAGCTGTTTTTT. This codes for CASSSQIRPGELFF.

This clonotype was seen many times. The rearrangement joins TRBV12-3 or TRBV12-4 to TRBJ1-5; D ambiguous. With 2 bases removed from V and 6 bases from J, the gap between germline ends came to 8 bases. The CDR3 is 13 amino acids. The chain's CDR3 is CASSLSETQPQHF. CDR3 nucleotides: TGTGCCAGCAGTTTATCTGAAACTCAGCCCCAGCATTTT.

This clonotype was counted at least ten times. The chain is built from TRBV15 and TRBJ2-5; D is tentatively TRBD1 or TRBD2 (5 bases each). This CDR3 has 16 residues. V shed 1 base and J shed 7 bases, with 19 bases lying between them. Germline V gene sequence: CDR1 LNHNV, CDR2 YYDKDF (reference sequence). The CDR3 DNA is TGTGCCACCAGCAGAGGGGGAACCGGGGCGATGGGGACCCAGTACTTC. Its protein is CATSRGGTGAMGTQYF.

This clonotype was detected many times. The chain carries TRBV24-1 and TRBJ2-1; D may be TRBD1 (6 bases). Deletions cut 8 bases from V and 5 bases from J, with 12 bases between. CDR3 length: 13 amino acids. In germline, CDR1 is KGHDR, CDR2 SFDVKD. The CDR3 region has the DNA TGTGCCACCACGGGACACGCCAACAATGAGCAGTTCTTC. As protein: CATTGHANNEQFF.

About this clonotype itself: A much bigger clone sits one base away, suggesting this may be a read error. The rearrangement uses TRBV7-9 and TRBJ1-4; D is ambiguous. V was clipped by 8 bases and J by 0 bases, with 10 bases between them. This CDR3 comprises 14 residues. CDR1 is SEHNR and CDR2 is FQNEAQ in the germline V gene (reference sequence). CDR3 DNA: TGTGCCAGCCCGACGGAAACAACTAATGAAAAACTGTTTTTT. It codes for CASPTETTNEKLFF.

This clonotype has a handful of counts. V and J are TRBV4-3 and TRBJ2-2; the D call may be TRBD1 or TRBD2 (5 bases each). The CDR3 has 16 residues. CDR1 LGHNA and CDR2 YSLEER come from the germline V gene. The germline V and J ends were trimmed by 1 base and 0 bases, with 9 bases remaining between them. The CDR3 nucleotides read TGCGCCAGCAGCCAAGGCCGGGGCCCGAACACCGGGGAGCTGTTTTTT. Encoded protein: CASSQGRGPNTGELFF.

This clonotype was seen ten or more times. This rearrangement joins TRBV7-2 to TRBJ2-1; D is uncertain. The germline V gene encodes CDR1 SGHTA and CDR2 FQGNSA. V shed 1 base and J shed 0 bases, with 10 bases lying between them. CDR3 length: 16 residues. CDR3 sequence reads: CASSLGQLSSYNEQFF. Written as DNA, the CDR3 is TGTGCCAGCAGCTTAGGGCAGCTAAGCTCCTACAATGAGCAGTTCTTC.